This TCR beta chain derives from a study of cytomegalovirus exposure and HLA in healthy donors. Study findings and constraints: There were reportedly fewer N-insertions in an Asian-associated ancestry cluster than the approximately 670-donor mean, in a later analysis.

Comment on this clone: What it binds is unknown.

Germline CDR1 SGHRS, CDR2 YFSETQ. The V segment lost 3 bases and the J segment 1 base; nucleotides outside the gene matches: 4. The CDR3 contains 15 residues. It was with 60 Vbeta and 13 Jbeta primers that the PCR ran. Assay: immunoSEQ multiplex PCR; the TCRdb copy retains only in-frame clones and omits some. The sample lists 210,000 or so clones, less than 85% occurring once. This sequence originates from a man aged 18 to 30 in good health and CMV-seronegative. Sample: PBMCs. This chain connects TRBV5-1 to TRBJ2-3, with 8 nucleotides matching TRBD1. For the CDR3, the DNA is TGCGCCAGCAGCTGGACAGGGAAGGGCACAGATACGCAGTATTTT. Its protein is CASSWTGKGTDTQYF.